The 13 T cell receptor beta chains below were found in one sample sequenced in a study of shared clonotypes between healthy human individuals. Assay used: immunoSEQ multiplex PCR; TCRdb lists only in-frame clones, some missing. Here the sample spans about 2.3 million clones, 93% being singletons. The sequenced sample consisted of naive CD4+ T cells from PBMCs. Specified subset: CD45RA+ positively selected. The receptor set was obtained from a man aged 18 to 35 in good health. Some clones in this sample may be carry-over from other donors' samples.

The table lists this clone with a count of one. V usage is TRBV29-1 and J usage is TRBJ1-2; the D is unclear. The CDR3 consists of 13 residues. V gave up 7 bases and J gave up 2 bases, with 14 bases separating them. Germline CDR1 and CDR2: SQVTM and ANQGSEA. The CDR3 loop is CSAPSDGNYGYTF. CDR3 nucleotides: TGCAGCGCACCCTCGGACGGCAACTATGGCTACACCTTC.

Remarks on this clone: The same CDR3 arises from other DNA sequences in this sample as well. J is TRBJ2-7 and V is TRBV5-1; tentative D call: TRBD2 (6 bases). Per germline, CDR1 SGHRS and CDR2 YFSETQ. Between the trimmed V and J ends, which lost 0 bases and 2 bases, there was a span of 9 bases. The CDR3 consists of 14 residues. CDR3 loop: CASSLEAGPYEQYF. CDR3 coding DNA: TGCGCCAGCAGCTTGGAAGCGGGCCCCTACGAGCAGTACTTC. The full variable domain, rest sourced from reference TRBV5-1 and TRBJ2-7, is KAGVTQTPRYLIKTRGQQVTLSCSPISGHRSVSWYQQTPGQGLQFLFEYFSETQRNKGNFPGRFSGRQFSNSRSEMNVSTLELGDSALYLCASSLEAGPYEQYFGPGTRLTVT.

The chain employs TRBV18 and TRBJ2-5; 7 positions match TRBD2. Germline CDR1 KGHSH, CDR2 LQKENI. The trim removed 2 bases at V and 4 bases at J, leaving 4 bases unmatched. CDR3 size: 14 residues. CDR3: CASSPVSGGETQYF. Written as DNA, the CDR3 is TGTGCCAGCTCACCAGTGTCGGGAGGAGAGACCCAGTACTTC.

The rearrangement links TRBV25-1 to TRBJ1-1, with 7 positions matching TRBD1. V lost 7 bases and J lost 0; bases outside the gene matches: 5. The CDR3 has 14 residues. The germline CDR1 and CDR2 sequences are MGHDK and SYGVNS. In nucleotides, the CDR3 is TGTGCCAGCACCCGGGACAGAATGAACACTGAAGCTTTCTTT. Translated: CASTRDRMNTEAFF.

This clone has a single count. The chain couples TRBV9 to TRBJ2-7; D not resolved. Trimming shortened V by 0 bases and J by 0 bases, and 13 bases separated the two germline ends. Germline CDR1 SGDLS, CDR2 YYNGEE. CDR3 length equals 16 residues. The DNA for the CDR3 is TGTGCCAGCAGCGTAGGTTTTGGGAACCCCTCCTACGAGCAGTACTTC. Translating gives CASSVGFGNPSYEQYF.

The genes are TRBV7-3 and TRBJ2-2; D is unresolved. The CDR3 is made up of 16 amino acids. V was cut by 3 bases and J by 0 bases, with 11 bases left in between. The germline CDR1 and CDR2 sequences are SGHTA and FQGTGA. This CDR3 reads CASSLMATSNTGELFF. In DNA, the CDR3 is TGTGCCAGCAGCTTGATGGCGACATCGAACACCGGGGAGCTGTTTTTT.

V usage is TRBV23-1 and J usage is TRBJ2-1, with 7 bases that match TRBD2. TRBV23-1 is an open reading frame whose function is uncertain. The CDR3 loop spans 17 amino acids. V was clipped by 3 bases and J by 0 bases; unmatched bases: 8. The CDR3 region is CASSQGPGGSSYNEQFF. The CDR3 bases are TGCGCCAGCAGTCAGGGTCCCGGGGGGAGCTCCTACAATGAGCAGTTCTTC.

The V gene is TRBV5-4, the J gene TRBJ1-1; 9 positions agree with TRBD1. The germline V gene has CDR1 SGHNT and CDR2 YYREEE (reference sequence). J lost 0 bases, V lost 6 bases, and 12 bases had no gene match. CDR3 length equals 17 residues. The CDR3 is CASTQTGGNSLNTEAFF. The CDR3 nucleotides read TGTGCCAGCACCCAAACAGGGGGCAATTCCTTGAACACTGAAGCTTTCTTT.

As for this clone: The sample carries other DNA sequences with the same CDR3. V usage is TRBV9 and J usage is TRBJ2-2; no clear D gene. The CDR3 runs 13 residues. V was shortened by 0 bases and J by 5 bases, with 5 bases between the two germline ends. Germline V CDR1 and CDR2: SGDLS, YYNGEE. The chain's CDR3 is CASSVVGTGELFF. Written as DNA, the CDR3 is TGTGCCAGCAGCGTAGTAGGAACCGGGGAGCTGTTTTTT.

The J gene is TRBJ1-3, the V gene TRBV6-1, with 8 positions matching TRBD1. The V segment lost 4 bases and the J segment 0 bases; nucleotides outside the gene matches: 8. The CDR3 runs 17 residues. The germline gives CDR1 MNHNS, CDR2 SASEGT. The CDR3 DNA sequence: TGTGCCAGCAGTGCCTGGGACAGGACGAGCTCTGGAAACACCATATATTTT. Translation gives CASSAWDRTSSGNTIYF.

The DNA for the CDR3 is TGTGCCAGCAGTTTGGGTGTGTATACGCAGTATTTT. It translates to CASSLGVYTQYF. This chain links TRBV28 with TRBJ2-3; D gene ambiguous. The CDR3 is 12 residues long. Germline assignment: CDR1 MDHEN and CDR2 SYDVKM. The ends were cut back, 3 bases at V and 7 bases at J, with 8 bases in the middle.

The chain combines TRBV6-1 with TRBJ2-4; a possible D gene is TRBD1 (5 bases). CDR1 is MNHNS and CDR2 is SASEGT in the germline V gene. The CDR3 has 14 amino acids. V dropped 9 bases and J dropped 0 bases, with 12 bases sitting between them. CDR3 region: CASKAGLAKNIQYF. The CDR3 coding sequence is TGTGCCAGTAAAGCAGGGTTAGCCAAAAACATTCAGTACTTC.

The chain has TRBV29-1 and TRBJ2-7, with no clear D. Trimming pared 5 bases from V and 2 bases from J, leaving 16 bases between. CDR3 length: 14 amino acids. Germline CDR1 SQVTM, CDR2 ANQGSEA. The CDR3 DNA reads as TGCAGCGTTAGGACCTCGTACATAACCTACGAGCAGTACTTC. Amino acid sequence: CSVRTSYITYEQYF.